The T cell receptor beta chain described here comes from a study of T cell changes during pregnancy in multiple sclerosis. The V end was cut by 6 bases, the J end by 3 bases, with 11 bases between. The length of the CDR3 is 14 residues. Germline lookup yields CDR1 MNHEY and CDR2 SVGAGI. This clone was seen more than once but under ten times. The data were produced by immunoSEQ multiplex PCR, yet TCRdb's version contains in-frame clones alone and is incomplete. This sample has some 30,000 clones, with over 80% found just once. Sample: CD8+ T cells from peripheral blood mononuclear cells, taken before pregnancy. The chain joins TRBV6-5 to TRBJ2-2, with D possibly being TRBD2 (7 bases). The receptor comes from a female donor with multiple sclerosis, enrolled in a pregnancy study. CDR3 nucleotide sequence: TGTGCCAGCAGGGGGGGGGCGGACACCGGGGAGCTGTTTTTT. Its translation is CASRGGADTGELFF.